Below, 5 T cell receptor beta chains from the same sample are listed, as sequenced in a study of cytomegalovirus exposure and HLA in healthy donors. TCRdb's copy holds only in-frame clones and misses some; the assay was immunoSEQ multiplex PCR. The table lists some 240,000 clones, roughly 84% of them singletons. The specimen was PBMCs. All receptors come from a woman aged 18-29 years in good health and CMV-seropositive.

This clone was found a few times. CDR3 in DNA: TGCGCCAGCAGCTTGACAGGGAGCTCCTACAATGAGCAGTTCTTC. It yields the protein CASSLTGSSYNEQFF. The rearrangement joins TRBV5-1 to TRBJ2-1; TRBD1 is a possible D gene (6 bases). In germline, CDR1 is SGHRS, CDR2 YFSETQ. V was trimmed by 1 base and J by 0 bases, leaving 8 bases between them. The length of the CDR3 is 15 residues.

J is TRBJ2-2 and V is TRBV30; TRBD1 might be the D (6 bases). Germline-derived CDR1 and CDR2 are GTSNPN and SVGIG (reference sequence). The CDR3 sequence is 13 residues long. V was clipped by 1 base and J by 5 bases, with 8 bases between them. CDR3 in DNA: TGTGCCTGGAGTGGAACAGGGACCGGGGAGCTGTTTTTT. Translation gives CAWSGTGTGELFF.

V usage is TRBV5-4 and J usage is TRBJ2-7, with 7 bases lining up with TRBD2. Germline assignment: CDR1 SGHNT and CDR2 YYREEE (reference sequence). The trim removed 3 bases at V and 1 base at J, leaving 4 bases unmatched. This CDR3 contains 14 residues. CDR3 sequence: CASSWGGSSYEQYF. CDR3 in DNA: TGTGCCAGCAGCTGGGGGGGGAGTTCCTACGAGCAGTACTTC.

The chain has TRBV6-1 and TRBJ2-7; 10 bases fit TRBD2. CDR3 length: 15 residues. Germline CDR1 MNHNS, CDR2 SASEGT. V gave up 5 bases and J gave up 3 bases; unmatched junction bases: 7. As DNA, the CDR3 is TGTGCCAGCAGTCTAGCGGGAGAAGGGCACTACGAGCAGTACTTC. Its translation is CASSLAGEGHYEQYF.

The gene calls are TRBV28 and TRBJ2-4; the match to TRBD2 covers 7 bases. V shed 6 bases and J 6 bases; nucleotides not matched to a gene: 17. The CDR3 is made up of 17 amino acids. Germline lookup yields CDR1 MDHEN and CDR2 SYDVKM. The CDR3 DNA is TGTGCCAGCAGCCCCTGGGGAGCGGGATACACCCTAAACATTCAGTACTTC. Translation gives CASSPWGAGYTLNIQYF.